Each of the 28 T cell receptor beta chains below was sequenced from the same sample in a study of blood T cell repertoires in COVID-19. Profiling relied on immunoSEQ multiplex PCR, and the TCRdb table lists in-frame clones only, not all of them. This table holds hundreds of thousands of clones, 82% found once. Sequenced sample: peripheral blood. Receptors were obtained from an elderly woman with acute or convalescent COVID-19.

The chain is built from TRBV7-2 and TRBJ1-1, with a weak D call TRBD1 (6 bases). CDR1 is SGHTA, CDR2 FQGNSA, per germline. The CDR3 is made up of 15 amino acids. With 5 bases removed from V and 1 base from J, the gap between germline ends came to 14 bases. The CDR3 sequence: CASSPPGGRNTEAFF. As DNA, the CDR3 is TGTGCCAGCAGCCCCCCCGGGGGGCGGAACACTGAAGCTTTCTTT.

Worth noting for this clone: This sample also contains other DNA sequences that code for the same CDR3. The chain is built from TRBV2 and TRBJ1-5, with 7 bases fitting TRBD1. The germline V gene encodes CDR1 SNHLY and CDR2 FYNNEI. V lost 6 bases and J lost 4; bases outside the gene matches: 3. The CDR3 runs 13 residues. The CDR3 DNA reads as TGTGCCAGCAGCCGGGACAGTAATCAGCCCCAGCATTTT. This gives the protein CASSRDSNQPQHF.

This chain uses TRBV9 with TRBJ2-7, with 8 bases matching TRBD2. V was clipped by 4 bases and J by 2 bases; unmatched bases: 11. Germline lookup yields CDR1 SGDLS and CDR2 YYNGEE. This CDR3 contains 16 residues. The CDR3 DNA sequence: TGTGCCAGCAGCCCTGAACTTAGCGGGACTACCTACGAGCAGTACTTC. Protein sequence: CASSPELSGTTYEQYF.

The V call is TRBV6-2 or TRBV6-3, the J call TRBJ1-5; 9 positions match TRBD1. This CDR3 has 20 residues. CDR1 is MNHEY and CDR2 is SVGEGT in the germline V gene. With 6 bases clipped from V and 0 bases from J, the junction kept 18 bases outside the gene matches. CDR3 nucleotides: TGTGCCAGCAGCAAGAATCTCCCGGGACAGGGCGTCTTTAGCAATCAGCCCCAGCATTTT. Residues: CASSKNLPGQGVFSNQPQHF.

The gene calls are TRBV5-1 and TRBJ1-2; D gene ambiguous. The V gene lost 0 bases and the J gene lost 4 bases, with 10 bases spanning the gap. The germline gives CDR1 SGHRS, CDR2 YFSETQ. The CDR3 consists of 14 residues. The CDR3: CASSLEPGSYGYTF. The CDR3 DNA is TGCGCCAGCAGCTTGGAGCCCGGTAGCTATGGCTACACCTTC.

The genes are TRBV25-1 and TRBJ1-6; 9 bases map to TRBD1. V was clipped by 3 bases and J by 14 bases; unmatched bases: 8. The CDR3 is 14 amino acids. Per germline, CDR1 MGHDK and CDR2 SYGVNS. The CDR3 is CASSDLQGAQALHF. Written as DNA, the CDR3 is TGTGCCAGCAGTGATCTACAGGGGGCTCAGGCCCTCCACTTT.

The genes are TRBV7-2 and TRBJ2-5; 9 positions agree with TRBD2. CDR1 is SGHTA and CDR2 is FQGNSA in the germline V gene. This CDR3 region has 16 residues. V trimming: 5 bases; J trimming: 5 bases; junction bases outside the gene matches: 12. The CDR3 bases are TGTGCCAGCAGCCTAGGATCTGGCGGGGGGGTTGAGACCCAGTACTTC. This codes for CASSLGSGGGVETQYF.

The V call is TRBV2, the J call TRBJ1-2, with a possible D match to TRBD1 (5 bases). This CDR3 spans 12 amino acids. Germline V gives CDR1 SNHLY, CDR2 FYNNEI. Trimming cost V 4 bases and J 7 bases, with 10 bases left between them. The chain's CDR3 is CASSVFDSGYTF. The CDR3 nucleotides read TGTGCCAGCAGTGTCTTTGACAGTGGCTACACCTTC.

The rearrangement uses TRBV5-1 and TRBJ2-1, with D possibly being TRBD1 (5 bases). The CDR3 loop spans 12 amino acids. The V end was cut by 0 bases, the J end by 7 bases, with 5 bases between. Germline assignment: CDR1 SGHRS and CDR2 YFSETQ. CDR3 sequence reads: CASSLGQNEQFF. CDR3 nucleotide sequence: TGCGCCAGCAGCTTGGGACAGAATGAGCAGTTCTTC.

The chain links TRBV5-4 to TRBJ2-3, with 9 bases fitting TRBD1. CDR1 and CDR2 (germline): SGHNT, YYREEE (reference sequence). V lost 0 bases, J lost 3 bases, and 5 bases stayed unmatched. CDR3 length equals 16 residues. This CDR3 reads CASSLGGQGRTDTQYF. In nucleotides, the CDR3 is TGTGCCAGCAGCTTGGGTGGACAGGGGAGGACAGATACGCAGTATTTT.

The rearrangement links TRBV9 to TRBJ2-2, with TRBD1 matching over 7 bases. The CDR3 covers 14 residues. The junction had 3 bases not matched to a gene; V was cut back by 3 bases and J by 4 bases. Germline V gene data show CDR1 as SGDLS and CDR2 as YYNGEE. CDR3 residues: CASSGTGLTGELFF. CDR3 bases: TGTGCCAGCAGCGGGACAGGCCTCACCGGGGAGCTGTTTTTT.

The chain has TRBV5-1 and TRBJ1-5; 7 positions agree with TRBD1. CDR1 SGHRS and CDR2 YFSETQ come from the germline V gene. Trimming cost V 0 bases and J 5 bases; bases outside gene matches: 5. The CDR3 is made up of 15 amino acids. The CDR3 region is CASSLAGDSDQPQHF. The CDR3 DNA is TGCGCCAGCAGCTTGGCGGGGGACAGCGATCAGCCCCAGCATTTT.

Comments on this clone: Additional DNA sequences in this sample encode the identical CDR3. The chain combines TRBV7-2 with TRBJ2-2; possibly TRBD1 for D (6 bases). Germline V gene sequence: CDR1 SGHTA, CDR2 FQGNSA. The CDR3 is 15 amino acids. Trimming pared 4 bases from V and 2 bases from J, leaving 11 bases between. DNA for the CDR3: TGTGCCAGCAGCTCCGGGACACTTAACACCGGGGAGCTGTTTTTT. Translating it yields CASSSGTLNTGELFF.

J is TRBJ1-2 and V is TRBV3-1 (or the pseudogene TRBV3-2); 9 bases map to TRBD1. Germline loops: CDR1 LGHDT, CDR2 YNNKEL (reference sequence). J was trimmed by 7 bases and V by 0 bases; bases with no gene match: 9. The CDR3 runs 16 residues. The CDR3 region has the DNA TGTGCCAGCAGCCAAGAACAGGGGGCGACCCTAAGTGGCTACACCTTC. This translates into CASSQEQGATLSGYTF.

The rearrangement links TRBV28 to TRBJ1-4; D may be TRBD1 (5 bases). The ends were cut back, 2 bases at V and 10 bases at J, with 11 bases in the middle. CDR1 and CDR2 from the germline V gene are MDHEN and SYDVKM. The CDR3 runs to 13 residues. This CDR3 reads CASSLTGLRKLFF. CDR3 DNA: TGTGCCAGCAGTTTAACAGGTTTAAGAAAACTGTTTTTT.

V and J are TRBV7-2 and TRBJ2-7, with a tentative D call TRBD1 (5 bases). This CDR3 spans 14 amino acids. Per germline, CDR1 SGHTA and CDR2 FQGNSA. Trimming removed 4 bases at V and 9 bases at J, with 19 bases between. This CDR3 is CASSSPGARWLQYF. The CDR3 nucleotides read TGTGCCAGCAGCTCGCCTGGGGCCAGGTGGTTGCAGTACTTC.

This sequence joins TRBV4-1 and TRBJ2-1; 12 bases line up with TRBD1. Trimming cost V 3 bases and J 7 bases; bases outside gene matches: 7. The CDR3 is 16 residues long. From germline, CDR1 is MGHRA and CDR2 YSYEKL. The DNA of the CDR3 is TGCGCCAGCAGCCACTCGGGACAGGGGGCTCGTAATGAGCAGTTCTTC. Protein product: CASSHSGQGARNEQFF.

This clone was found a few times. The rearrangement links TRBV19 to TRBJ2-7; D is possibly TRBD1 (5 bases). V shed 5 bases and J shed 0 bases, with 11 bases lying between them. CDR1 and CDR2 from the germline V gene are LNHDA and SQIVND (reference sequence). The CDR3 is 14 amino acids. DNA for the CDR3: TGTGCCAGTAGTGAACAGGCGAGCTCCTACGAGCAGTACTTC. It yields the protein CASSEQASSYEQYF.

The V and J genes are TRBV12-3 or TRBV12-4 and TRBJ2-7, with 7 bases identical to TRBD1. This CDR3 region has 13 residues. The V segment lost 6 bases and the J segment 6 bases; nucleotides outside the gene matches: 8. The CDR3, as DNA: TGTGCCAGCAGCCCCGACAGGGATCGCGAGCAGTACTTC. Protein sequence: CASSPDRDREQYF.

CDR3 nucleotides: TGTGCCAGCCTAACCTCGGGGGGCAGATACAATGAGCAGTTCTTC. This gives the protein CASLTSGGRYNEQFF. The chain couples TRBV28 to TRBJ2-1; TRBD2 is a possible D gene (7 bases). Germline lookup yields CDR1 MDHEN and CDR2 SYDVKM. The CDR3 runs to 15 residues. V lost 8 bases and J lost 4, with 18 bases in between. Together with reference TRBV28 and TRBJ2-1, the CDR3 gives the full variable domain: DVKVTQSSRYLVKRTGEKVFLECVQDMDHENMFWYRQDPGLGLRLIYFSYDVKMKEKGDIPEGYSVSREKKERFSLILESASTNQTSMYLCASLTSGGRYNEQFFGPGTRLTVL.

The chain couples TRBV24-1 to TRBJ2-3; 8 nucleotides agree with TRBD1. Germline loops: CDR1 KGHDR, CDR2 SFDVKD. This CDR3 has 17 amino acids. V dropped 4 bases and J dropped 4; count of bases not matched to a gene: 12. The CDR3 DNA sequence: TGTGCCACCAGTGACCTGACCGGGACAGGTGAAGCAGATACGCAGTATTTT. Its protein is CATSDLTGTGEADTQYF.

The chain carries TRBV24-1 and TRBJ1-2; 9 nucleotides agree with TRBD1. Losses at the gene ends were 3 bases for V and 4 bases for J; bases not matched to a gene: 8. Per the germline V gene, CDR1 is KGHDR and CDR2 is SFDVKD. This CDR3 is 16 amino acids long. Here the CDR3 DNA reads TGTGCCACCAGTGATCGGGGGACAGGGAACTTCTATGGCTACACCTTC. Protein: CATSDRGTGNFYGYTF.

V is TRBV3-1 (or the pseudogene TRBV3-2) and J is TRBJ1-2; 7 nucleotides align to TRBD1. CDR3 length: 15 residues. The V gene's germline CDR1 is LGHDT and CDR2 YNNKEL (reference sequence). V shed 5 bases and J 5 bases; nucleotides not matched to a gene: 11. The chain's CDR3 is CASSSGQAGAYGYTF. In DNA, the CDR3 is TGTGCCAGCAGCTCCGGACAGGCCGGGGCTTATGGCTACACCTTC.

The chain is built from TRBV5-5 and TRBJ2-7; 8 positions agree with TRBD1. CDR1 is SGHKS and CDR2 is YYEKEE in the germline V gene (reference sequence). The CDR3 loop spans 14 amino acids. V lost 6 bases and J lost 4; bases outside the gene matches: 9. The CDR3 DNA sequence: TGTGCCAGCAAAGGACAGGGTAATGTTTACGAGCAGTACTTC. Protein sequence: CASKGQGNVYEQYF.

The chain joins TRBV6-1 to TRBJ2-2; 10 bases agree with TRBD2. CDR3 length equals 16 residues. Germline V gene data show CDR1 as MNHNS and CDR2 as SASEGT. With V trimmed by 2 bases and J by 2 bases, 2 bases remained unmatched. The CDR3 DNA reads as TGTGCCAGCAGTGAACTACTAGCGGGAAACACCGGGGAGCTGTTTTTT. Its translation: CASSELLAGNTGELFF.

The chain joins TRBV11-3 to TRBJ2-1; D remains unclear. The CDR3 runs to 14 residues. Trimming pared 0 bases from V and 5 bases from J, leaving 8 bases between. CDR1 and CDR2 (germline): SGHNT, YENEEA. The CDR3 coding sequence is TGTGCCAGCAGCTTAGATTCAACAGACAATGAGCAGTTCTTC. The encoded protein is CASSLDSTDNEQFF.

The genes are TRBV20-1 and TRBJ1-5; 11 nucleotides agree with TRBD1. Unmatched junction bases numbered 12, after V lost 3 bases and J lost 2 bases. Germline values: CDR1 DFQATT, CDR2 SNEGSKA (reference sequence). CDR3 length: 18 residues. CDR3 sequence (DNA): TGCAGTGCTAGTAGACCGGGACAGGGGGAAAGAGGCAATCAGCCCCAGCATTTT. Translated: CSASRPGQGERGNQPQHF.

The chain uses TRBV6-2 or TRBV6-3 and TRBJ2-7; 7 bases fit TRBD1. The CDR3 is 15 residues long. Per germline, CDR1 MNHEY and CDR2 SVGEGT. J gave up 0 bases and V 4 bases, and 6 bases lay outside the gene matches. CDR3 residues: CASSSTGFFSYEQYF. The DNA of the CDR3 is TGTGCCAGCAGTTCGACAGGGTTCTTCTCCTACGAGCAGTACTTC.